A selection of T cell receptor beta chains follows, all from one sample in a study of blood T cell repertoires in COVID-19. Sequencing was performed with immunoSEQ multiplex PCR; in TCRdb, only in-frame clones are kept and a portion is missing. Here the sample spans some 75,000 clones, over 75% being singletons. Sequences were obtained from peripheral blood. The receptors stem from a human donor in a cohort sampled during active COVID-19. The CDR3 runs from the conserved cysteine through the conserved F or W. The order of the fields is clone size, J gene, V gene, CDR3 protein. Clone size is shown for a subset of rows, as once, few, many or a class of expanded clone.

>-|TRBJ1-1|TRBV6-5
CASTGRVGTEAFF
>-|TRBJ2-1|TRBV19
CASSRRGGWNEQFF
>-|TRBJ1-5|TRBV19
CASSIQGTGQPQHF
>-|TRBJ2-3|TRBV10-3
CAINAGSDTQYF
>-|TRBJ1-5|TRBV11-2
CASSLRGYSNQPQHF
>-|TRBJ2-2|TRBV2
CASIGRVYTGELFF
>few|TRBJ1-2|TRBV6-6
CASRLQGGDGYTF
>-|TRBJ1-2|TRBV18
CASSPRPPGDNYGYTF
>-|TRBJ2-3|TRBV4-3
CASSPDGGPDTQYF
>-|TRBJ1-4|TRBV29-1
CSVESGEKLFF
>-|TRBJ2-3|TRBV11-3
CASSLNGGSTDTQYF
>-|TRBJ2-1|TRBV4-2
CASSQLQGGTSGPKWGNEQFF
>-|TRBJ2-5|TRBV10-3
CAISESSTQSQETQYF
>few|TRBJ1-3|TRBV7-9
CASSSGLSGNTIYF
>-|TRBJ2-7|TRBV7-2
CASSWSGGVGYEQYF
>-|TRBJ2-5|TRBV20-1
CSASAGETQYF
>-|TRBJ2-7|TRBV12-5
CASGLGQGSYEQYF
>-|TRBJ1-1|TRBV5-1
CASSYGTGGLMNTEAFF
>-|TRBJ1-4|TRBV3-1/TRBV3-2
CASSPRQGNEKLFF
>few|TRBJ2-7|TRBV4-3
CASSLESGANYEQYF
>-|TRBJ2-3|TRBV7-9
CASSSEGDTQYF
>-|TRBJ2-5|TRBV11-2
CASSLDRGRGETQYF
>once|TRBJ1-6|TRBV12-3/TRBV12-4
CACRQEVPSPLHF
>-|TRBJ2-5|TRBV7-2
CASSLRRGSSGGFQETQYF
>-|TRBJ2-7|TRBV7-2
CASSPRRGSSYEQYF
>-|TRBJ1-2|TRBV4-3
CASSQEVRPSTGYGYTF
>-|TRBJ2-5|TRBV4-2
CASSQDRGGQETQYF
>-|TRBJ2-2|TRBV9
CASSALLLAIGTGELFF
>-|TRBJ1-5|TRBV2
CASTRESLGGNQPQHF
>-|TRBJ1-1|TRBV19
CASSIQQGATEAFF
>-|TRBJ2-7|TRBV9
CASSSPGLSSFGEQYF
>-|TRBJ1-1|TRBV27
CASRQGYMNTEAFF
>-|TRBJ2-3|TRBV3-1/TRBV3-2
CASSQGAGGSQYF
>-|TRBJ1-6|TRBV18
CASSRAGGDSPLHF
>-|TRBJ2-3|TRBV29-1
CSVTIAGGSTDTQYF
>-|TRBJ2-4|TRBV2
CASSGGGMKNIQYF
>-|TRBJ1-1|TRBV12-5
CASGLTGGRTEAFF
>-|TRBJ1-1|TRBV9
CASSEGTGLNTEAFF
>few|TRBJ2-7|TRBV5-6
CASSLTGAYEQYF
>-|TRBJ2-2|TRBV4-3
CASSQVGHTNTGELFF
>-|TRBJ2-4|TRBV5-4
CASSLSVLGENIQYF
>-|TRBJ2-5|TRBV20-1
CSAHREETQYF